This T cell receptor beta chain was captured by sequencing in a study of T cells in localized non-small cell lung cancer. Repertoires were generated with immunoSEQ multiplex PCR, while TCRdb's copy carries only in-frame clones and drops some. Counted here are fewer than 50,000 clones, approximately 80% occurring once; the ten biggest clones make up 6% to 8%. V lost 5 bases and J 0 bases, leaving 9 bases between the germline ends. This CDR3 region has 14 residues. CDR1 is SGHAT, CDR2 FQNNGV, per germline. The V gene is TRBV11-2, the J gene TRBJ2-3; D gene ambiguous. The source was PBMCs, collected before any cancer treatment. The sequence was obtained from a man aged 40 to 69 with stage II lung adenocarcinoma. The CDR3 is CASSSRLSTDTQYF. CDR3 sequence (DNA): TGTGCCAGCAGCAGTAGACTGAGCACAGATACGCAGTATTTT.